Listed below are T cell receptor beta chains from one sample, sequenced in a study of T-cell memory formation after mild COVID-19. Each CDR3 protein gets one entry after TCRdb re-called the 5' RACE reads with MiXCR. The sample consists of roughly 240,000 distinct CDR3 sequences, roughly 16% of them appearing once. The sample was PBMCs or a T cell subset sorted from them (not recorded which). All receptors come from a man between 18 and 35 years old who had mild COVID-19 (a few samples of this study predate the infection). Cell type and time point are not known. The CDR3 runs from the conserved cysteine through the conserved F or W. Each record gives: J gene, V gene, CDR3 protein.

>TRBJ1-2|TRBV10-1
CASRTGTEDGYTF
>TRBJ1-5|TRBV10-3
CAISPDREGQPQHF
>TRBJ1-1|TRBV19
CASSIGRGPTEAFF
>TRBJ1-1|TRBV7-6
CASSATGEAFF
>TRBJ2-2|TRBV20-1
CSASSRVDTGELFF
>TRBJ1-5|TRBV7-2
CASSLAVQRDQHF
>TRBJ2-7|TRBV5-4
CASSPTGSSYEQYF
>TRBJ1-6|TRBV21-1
CASSKVGQGPTNSPLHF
>TRBJ2-1|TRBV12-3/TRBV12-4
CASSDYRGYNEQFF
>TRBJ2-1|TRBV20-1
CSFRQGASNEQFF
>TRBJ2-3|TRBV9
CASRSAADTQYF
>TRBJ2-1|TRBV4-3
CASSGRGSNEQFF
>TRBJ2-7|TRBV18
CASSPPSNSPYEQYF
>TRBJ2-3|TRBV5-4
CASRRTLDSTDTQYF
>TRBJ2-7|TRBV20-1
CSARGGYPLYEQYF
>TRBJ2-7|TRBV12-3/TRBV12-4
CASSTTGVGEQYF
>TRBJ2-5|TRBV5-1
CASSLTTGETQYF
>TRBJ1-4|TRBV5-1
CASSPWTVNEKLFF
>TRBJ2-1|TRBV5-1
CASSLKGLVSEQFF